The rows below give T cell receptor beta chains drawn from one sample of a study of chemoradiotherapy in HPV16-positive cancers. Method: immunoSEQ multiplex PCR; TCRdb's copy keeps in-frame clones and lacks some. The sample yields over 10,000 clones, 70% to 90% seen once. Source: blood, taken from a patient who underwent chemoradiotherapy. All receptors derive from a human donor with HPV-associated anogenital cancer. Each CDR3 is given with its conserved first and last residue. D genes are given only for firm matches. Clone size, where shown, is once, few, many, or a class for clones that have expanded.

clone size: NA
D gene: TRBD2
V gene: TRBV9
J gene: TRBJ2-5
CDR3 DNA: TGTGCCAGCAGCGAAACTAGCGGGGAGGAGACCCAGTACTTC
CDR3 protein: CASSETSGEETQYF

clone size: NA
D gene: TRBD1
V gene: TRBV7-9
J gene: TRBJ1-2
CDR3 DNA: TGTGCCAGCAGCTTATCCGGGACAGGGGGCAACTATGGCTACACCTTC
CDR3 protein: CASSLSGTGGNYGYTF

clone size: NA
D gene: TRBD2
V gene: TRBV5-5
J gene: TRBJ2-5
CDR3 DNA: TGTGCCAGCAGCTTGGCACTAGCGGGGACCCAGGAGACCCAGTACTTC
CDR3 protein: CASSLALAGTQETQYF

clone size: NA
D gene: NA
V gene: TRBV7-6
J gene: TRBJ2-3
CDR3 DNA: TGTGCCAGCAGCCCCCTTAAGGCGAGGGCAGATACGCAGTATTTT
CDR3 protein: CASSPLKARADTQYF

clone size: few
D gene: NA
V gene: TRBV2
J gene: TRBJ1-1
CDR3 DNA: TGTGCCAGCAGTGAACTCGCCCCGGGAACTGAAGCTTTCTTT
CDR3 protein: CASSELAPGTEAFF

clone size: NA
D gene: TRBD2
V gene: TRBV30
J gene: TRBJ2-3
CDR3 DNA: TGTGCCTGGAGACTAGCGGGATCTAGCACAGATACGCAGTATTTT
CDR3 protein: CAWRLAGSSTDTQYF

clone size: NA
D gene: NA
V gene: TRBV6-1
J gene: TRBJ1-4
CDR3 DNA: TGTGCCAGCAGTGAAGGGTGGGGGCGAGTTGAAAAACTGTTTTTT
CDR3 protein: CASSEGWGRVEKLFF

clone size: NA
D gene: TRBD1
V gene: TRBV7-2
J gene: TRBJ1-6
CDR3 DNA: TGTGCCAGCAGCTTACAAAGACAGGGAATCAATTCACCCCTCCACTTT
CDR3 protein: CASSLQRQGINSPLHF

clone size: few
D gene: NA
V gene: TRBV29-1
J gene: TRBJ1-2
CDR3 DNA: TGCAGCGTCGGGGGGGCCGATAACTATGGCTACACCTTC
CDR3 protein: CSVGGADNYGYTF

clone size: NA
D gene: TRBD1
V gene: TRBV2
J gene: TRBJ2-1
CDR3 DNA: TGTGCCAGCACCCTGACAGGGAACACCGCAGGGTTCTTC
CDR3 protein: CASTLTGNTAGFF

clone size: NA
D gene: TRBD1
V gene: TRBV19
J gene: TRBJ2-7
CDR3 DNA: TGTGCCAGTAGTCCTCGACAGGGTCAGATCCTCAGCTCCTACGAGCAGTACTTC
CDR3 protein: CASSPRQGQILSSYEQYF

clone size: NA
D gene: NA
V gene: TRBV7-9
J gene: TRBJ2-3
CDR3 DNA: TGTGCCAGCAGCTTAGCCCCAGATACGCAGTATTTT
CDR3 protein: CASSLAPDTQYF

clone size: few
D gene: NA
V gene: TRBV7-2
J gene: TRBJ1-2
CDR3 DNA: TGTGCCAGCAGCCTACAGGCCTCGTATGGCTACACCTTC
CDR3 protein: CASSLQASYGYTF

clone size: NA
D gene: NA
V gene: TRBV6-1
J gene: TRBJ1-4
CDR3 DNA: TGTGCCAGCAGTGAAGGTCGAGGGAAGGAAAAACTGTTTTTT
CDR3 protein: CASSEGRGKEKLFF

clone size: NA
D gene: TRBD2
V gene: TRBV11-2
J gene: TRBJ2-5
CDR3 DNA: TGTGCCAGCAGCCCGGGGGGGCGGGAGACCCAGTACTTC
CDR3 protein: CASSPGGRETQYF

clone size: NA
D gene: NA
V gene: TRBV5-1
J gene: TRBJ1-5
CDR3 DNA: TGCGCCAGCAGCTCGGACGCAAATCAGCCCCAGCATTTT
CDR3 protein: CASSSDANQPQHF

clone size: NA
D gene: NA
V gene: TRBV19
J gene: TRBJ1-5
CDR3 DNA: TGTGCCAGTAGTATAGGGCAGGGCAATCAGCCCCAGCATTTT
CDR3 protein: CASSIGQGNQPQHF

clone size: NA
D gene: NA
V gene: TRBV18
J gene: TRBJ1-2
CDR3 DNA: TGTGCCAGCTCACCTCGACAGTTTTTTATCGGGGCTAACTATGGCTACACCTTC
CDR3 protein: CASSPRQFFIGANYGYTF

clone size: once
D gene: NA
V gene: TRBV5-5
J gene: TRBJ2-5
CDR3 DNA: TGTGCCAGCAGCTTGTTTGCGGACTACGGAGCCGAGACCCAGTACTTC
CDR3 protein: CASSLFADYGAETQYF

clone size: NA
D gene: NA
V gene: TRBV5-4
J gene: TRBJ1-2
CDR3 DNA: TGTGCCAGCAGCTTTTCGACCGACTATGGCTACACCTTC
CDR3 protein: CASSFSTDYGYTF

clone size: NA
D gene: NA
V gene: TRBV5-8
J gene: TRBJ2-1
CDR3 DNA: TGTGCCAGCAGCTTGGGACAGGCCTACAATGAGCAGTTCTTC
CDR3 protein: CASSLGQAYNEQFF

clone size: NA
D gene: TRBD1
V gene: TRBV5-6
J gene: TRBJ2-6
CDR3 DNA: TGTGCCAGCAGCCCGCCCCAGACAGGGATAATTGGGGCCAACGTCCTGACTTTC
CDR3 protein: CASSPPQTGIIGANVLTF

clone size: NA
D gene: TRBD2
V gene: TRBV30
J gene: TRBJ2-2
CDR3 DNA: TGTGCCCGTAGCGGGGGGAAAACGAACACCGGGGAGCTGTTTTTT
CDR3 protein: CARSGGKTNTGELFF

clone size: NA
D gene: TRBD2
V gene: TRBV5-5
J gene: TRBJ2-1
CDR3 DNA: TGTGCCAGCAGCTTGTCGGGGGGATCCTACAATGAGCAGTTCTTC
CDR3 protein: CASSLSGGSYNEQFF

clone size: once
D gene: NA
V gene: TRBV21-1
J gene: TRBJ2-2
CDR3 DNA: TGTGCCAGCAGCAAGACAGGGGGCGCGAACACCGGGGAGCTGTTTTTT
CDR3 protein: CASSKTGGANTGELFF

clone size: NA
D gene: NA
V gene: TRBV12-5
J gene: TRBJ1-3
CDR3 DNA: TGTGCTAGTGGGAAGGGGGAGTCTGGAAACACCATATATTTT
CDR3 protein: CASGKGESGNTIYF

clone size: NA
D gene: TRBD1
V gene: TRBV12-5
J gene: TRBJ2-5
CDR3 DNA: TGTGCTAGTGGTTTGGTGACAGGGAAGGTAGAGACCCAGTACTTC
CDR3 protein: CASGLVTGKVETQYF

clone size: NA
D gene: NA
V gene: TRBV19
J gene: TRBJ1-1
CDR3 DNA: TGTGCCAGTAGTATCAAACGGGGGACGGAAGCTTTCTTT
CDR3 protein: CASSIKRGTEAFF

clone size: NA
D gene: NA
V gene: TRBV5-1
J gene: TRBJ1-6
CDR3 DNA: TGCGCCAGCAGCTTGGATACAGGGATAATGTATTCACCCCTCCACTTT
CDR3 protein: CASSLDTGIMYSPLHF

clone size: NA
D gene: NA
V gene: TRBV9
J gene: TRBJ1-1
CDR3 DNA: TGTGCCAGCAGCGTAGCGGGGGCTGCGGCTGAAGCTTTCTTT
CDR3 protein: CASSVAGAAAEAFF

clone size: NA
D gene: TRBD1
V gene: TRBV5-1
J gene: TRBJ1-2
CDR3 DNA: TGCGCCAGCAGCTTCCTACCCGGACAGGGGAAAAGTCAAGGCTACACCTTC
CDR3 protein: CASSFLPGQGKSQGYTF

clone size: NA
D gene: NA
V gene: TRBV9
J gene: TRBJ2-1
CDR3 DNA: TGTGCCAGCAGCGTTAACGGGGGACGACTTTACAATGAGCAGTTCTTC
CDR3 protein: CASSVNGGRLYNEQFF

clone size: NA
D gene: NA
V gene: TRBV5-4
J gene: TRBJ1-2
CDR3 DNA: TGTGCCAGCACCACCAGAGGAGCCGGCGGCTACACCTTC
CDR3 protein: CASTTRGAGGYTF

clone size: NA
D gene: TRBD1
V gene: TRBV5-1
J gene: TRBJ2-7
CDR3 DNA: TGCGCCAGCAGCCCGGGACAGGGCTACAACGAGCAGTACTTC
CDR3 protein: CASSPGQGYNEQYF

clone size: NA
D gene: NA
V gene: TRBV5-3
J gene: TRBJ1-2
CDR3 DNA: TGTGCCAGAAGCTTGGCCCGCGGGCCCTATGGCTACACCTTC
CDR3 protein: CARSLARGPYGYTF

clone size: NA
D gene: NA
V gene: TRBV27
J gene: TRBJ2-7
CDR3 DNA: TGTGCCAGCAGTTTTAAGGGTCTATCCCCTTTCTACGAGCAGTACTTC
CDR3 protein: CASSFKGLSPFYEQYF

clone size: NA
D gene: TRBD2
V gene: TRBV5-4
J gene: TRBJ2-2
CDR3 DNA: TGTGCCAGCAGGACCGGGACTAGCGGGGGGGCCGGGGAGCTGTTTTTT
CDR3 protein: CASRTGTSGGAGELFF